The present entry profiles one T cell receptor (beta chain) with its context. Its antigen is unidentified. A junction end diverges from the germline sequence, so it may reflect a read error. Germline loops: CDR1 SSHAT, CDR2 FNYEAQ (reference sequence). The CDR3 runs to 13 residues. Vbeta (60) and Jbeta (13) primers were used in the PCR. Authors' data handling: A follow-up analysis tallied tens of millions of unique TCR beta chains, roughly 10 million shared. Only in-frame clones appear in the TCRdb table, and some are missing; sequencing was by immunoSEQ multiplex PCR. That table furnishes V, J and clone size, whereas the DNA furnished D and trimming. The sample contains around 94,000 clones, 75% to 80% of which appear only once. These data belong to a study of cytomegalovirus exposure and HLA in healthy donors. Findings and caveats of the study: Exclusion applied to some V segments, including TRBV6-2 and TRBV6-3, as they were indistinguishable. Three chains tied to CMV proved CMV antigen-specific in vitro.

The specimen sequenced was PBMCs. The TCR comes from a male donor in good health and CMV-seropositive. The V gene is TRBV7-7, the J gene TRBJ2-7, with TRBD1 matching 7 bases. CDR3 amino acids: CASSSGTDYEQYF. DNA for the CDR3: TGTGCTAGCAGCTCCGGGACAGACTACGAGCAGTACTTC.